The table lists the clone carrying this T cell receptor beta chain with a few counts. The data were taken from a study of blood T cells in healthy people across ages. Combining a sample-barcoded 5' primer with a J-beta primer mix, a second PCR ran for about 7 to 11 cycles. TCRdb called the 5' RACE reads again in MiXCR, with one record for every CDR3 protein. The data show approximately 730,000 distinct CDR3 sequences, 40% to 45% seen once. The V gene lost 4 bases and the J gene lost 4 bases, with 10 bases spanning the gap. Germline values: CDR1 SGHTA, CDR2 FQGNSA. CDR3 length: 14 amino acids. The sample taken for sequencing was blood. This chain joins TRBV7-2 and TRBJ1-4; a possible D gene is TRBD1 (6 bases). The source is a woman aged 55-69 years in good health. The CDR3 loop reads CASSSGTNNEKLFF. The CDR3 nucleotides are TGTGCCAGCAGCTCGGGGACAAATAATGAAAAACTGTTTTTT.